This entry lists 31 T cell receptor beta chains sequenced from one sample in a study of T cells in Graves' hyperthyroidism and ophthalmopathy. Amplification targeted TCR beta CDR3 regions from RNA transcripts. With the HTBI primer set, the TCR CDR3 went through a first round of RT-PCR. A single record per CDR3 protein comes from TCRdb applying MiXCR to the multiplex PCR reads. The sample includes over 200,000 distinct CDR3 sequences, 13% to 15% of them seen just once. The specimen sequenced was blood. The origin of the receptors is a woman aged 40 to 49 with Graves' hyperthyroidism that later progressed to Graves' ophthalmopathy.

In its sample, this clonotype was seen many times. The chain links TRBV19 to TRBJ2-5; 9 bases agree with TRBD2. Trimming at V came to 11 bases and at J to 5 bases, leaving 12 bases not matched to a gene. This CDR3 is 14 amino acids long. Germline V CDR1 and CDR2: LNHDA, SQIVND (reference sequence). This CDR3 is CAAKRVAGEETQYF. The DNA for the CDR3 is TGTGCCGCGAAAAGGGTAGCGGGAGAGGAGACCCAGTACTTC.

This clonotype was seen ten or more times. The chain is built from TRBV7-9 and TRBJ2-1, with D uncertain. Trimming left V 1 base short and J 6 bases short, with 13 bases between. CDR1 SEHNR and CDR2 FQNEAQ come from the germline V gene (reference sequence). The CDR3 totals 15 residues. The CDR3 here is CASSLVVRWGNEQFF. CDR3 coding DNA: TGTGCCAGCAGCTTAGTGGTCAGGTGGGGCAATGAGCAGTTCTTC.

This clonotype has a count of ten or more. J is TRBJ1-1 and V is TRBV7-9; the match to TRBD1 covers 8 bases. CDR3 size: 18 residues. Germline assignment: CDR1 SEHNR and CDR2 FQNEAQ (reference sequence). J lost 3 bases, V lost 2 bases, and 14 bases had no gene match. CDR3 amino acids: CASSLPGQGRISDTEAFF. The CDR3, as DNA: TGTGCCAGCAGCTTACCCGGACAGGGAAGGATATCGGACACTGAAGCTTTCTTT.

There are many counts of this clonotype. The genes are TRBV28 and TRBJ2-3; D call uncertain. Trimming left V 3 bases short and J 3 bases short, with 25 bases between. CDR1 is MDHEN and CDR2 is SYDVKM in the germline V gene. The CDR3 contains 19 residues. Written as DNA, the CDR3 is TGTGCCAGCAGTTTGCCCCTCGGTGTGACCCCTAAAGGAACAGATACGCAGTATTTT. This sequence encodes CASSLPLGVTPKGTDTQYF.

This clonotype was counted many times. CDR3 amino acids: CASSLERDSYNEQFF. CDR3 bases: TGTGCCAGCAGCTTGGAAAGGGACTCCTACAATGAGCAGTTCTTC. The chain uses TRBV5-6 and TRBJ2-1; D gene uncertain. The CDR3 is made up of 15 amino acids. Germline CDR1 and CDR2: SGHDT and YYEEEE. Between the trimmed V and J ends, which lost 0 bases and 0 bases, there was a span of 7 bases.

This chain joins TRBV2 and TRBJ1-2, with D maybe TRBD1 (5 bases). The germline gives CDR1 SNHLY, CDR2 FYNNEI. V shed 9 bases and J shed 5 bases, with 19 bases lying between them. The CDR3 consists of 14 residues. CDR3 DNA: TGTGCCAGAGAAGGGCAAACTGGGGGTTATGGCTACACCTTC. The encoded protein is CAREGQTGGYGYTF.

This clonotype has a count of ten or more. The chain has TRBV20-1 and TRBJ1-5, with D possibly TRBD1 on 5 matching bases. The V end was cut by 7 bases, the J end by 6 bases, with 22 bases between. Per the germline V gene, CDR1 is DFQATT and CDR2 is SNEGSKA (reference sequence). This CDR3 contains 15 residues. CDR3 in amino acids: CSGLENTGIRQPQHF. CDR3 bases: TGCAGTGGATTAGAGAATACAGGAATTCGTCAGCCCCAGCATTTT.

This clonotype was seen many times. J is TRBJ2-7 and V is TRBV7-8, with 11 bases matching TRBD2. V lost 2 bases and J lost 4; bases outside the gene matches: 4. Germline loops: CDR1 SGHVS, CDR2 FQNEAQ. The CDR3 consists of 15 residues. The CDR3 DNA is TGTGCCAGCAGCTTATTACTAGCGGGAGAGTACGAGCAGTACTTC. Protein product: CASSLLLAGEYEQYF.

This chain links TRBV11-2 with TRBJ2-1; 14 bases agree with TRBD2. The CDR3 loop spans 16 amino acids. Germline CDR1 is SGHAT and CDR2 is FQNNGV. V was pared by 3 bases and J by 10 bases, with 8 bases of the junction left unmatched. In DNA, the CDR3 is TGTGCCAGCAGCTTTGATGGGACTAGCGGGAGTAACGAGCAGTTCTTC. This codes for CASSFDGTSGSNEQFF.

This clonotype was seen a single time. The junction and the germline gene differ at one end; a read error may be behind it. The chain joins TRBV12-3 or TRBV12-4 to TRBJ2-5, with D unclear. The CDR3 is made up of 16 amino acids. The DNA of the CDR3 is TGTGCCTGCAGTATTCAGGCGCGAGAGGTGGGAGAGACCCAGTACTTC. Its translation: CACSIQAREVGETQYF.

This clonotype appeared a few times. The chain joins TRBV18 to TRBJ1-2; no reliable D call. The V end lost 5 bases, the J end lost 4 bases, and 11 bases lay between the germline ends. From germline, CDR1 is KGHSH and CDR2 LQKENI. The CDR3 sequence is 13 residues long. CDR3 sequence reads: CASSEADIYGYTF. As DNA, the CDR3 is TGTGCCAGCTCAGAGGCAGACATCTATGGCTACACCTTC.

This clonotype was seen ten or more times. The CDR3 DNA reads TGTGCCAGCGGATCACTCGGGGGATACAACACTGAAGCTTTCTTT. Translated: CASGSLGGYNTEAFF. This chain links TRBV2 with TRBJ1-1; the D gene is possibly TRBD1 (5 bases). The CDR3 runs to 15 residues. CDR1 and CDR2 from the germline V gene are SNHLY and FYNNEI. With 8 bases removed from V and 2 bases from J, the gap between germline ends came to 18 bases.

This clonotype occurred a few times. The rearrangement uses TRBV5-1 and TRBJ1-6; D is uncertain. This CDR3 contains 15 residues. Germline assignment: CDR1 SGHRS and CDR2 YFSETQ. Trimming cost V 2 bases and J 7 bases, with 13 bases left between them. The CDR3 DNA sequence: TGCGCCAGCAGCTTCCTAGCCGGGGAAAATTCACCCCTCCACTTT. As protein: CASSFLAGENSPLHF.

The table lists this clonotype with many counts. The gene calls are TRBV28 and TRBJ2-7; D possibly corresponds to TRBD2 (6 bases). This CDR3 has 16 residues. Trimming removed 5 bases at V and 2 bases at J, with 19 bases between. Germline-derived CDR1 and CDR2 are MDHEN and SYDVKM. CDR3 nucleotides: TGTGCCAGCAGTGACCCACGGGGGAGCCTACCCTACGAGCAGTACTTC. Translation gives CASSDPRGSLPYEQYF. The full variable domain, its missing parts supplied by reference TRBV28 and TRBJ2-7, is DVKVTQSSRYLVKRTGEKVFLECVQDMDHENMFWYRQDPGLGLRLIYFSYDVKMKEKGDIPEGYSVSREKKERFSLILESASTNQTSMYLCASSDPRGSLPYEQYFGPGTRLTVT.

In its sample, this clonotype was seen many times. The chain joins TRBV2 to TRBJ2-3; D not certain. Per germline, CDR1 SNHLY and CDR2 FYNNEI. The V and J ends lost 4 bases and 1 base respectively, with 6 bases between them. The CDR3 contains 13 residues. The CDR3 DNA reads TGTGCCAGCAGTGTAGCCGGCACAGATACGCAGTATTTT. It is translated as CASSVAGTDTQYF.

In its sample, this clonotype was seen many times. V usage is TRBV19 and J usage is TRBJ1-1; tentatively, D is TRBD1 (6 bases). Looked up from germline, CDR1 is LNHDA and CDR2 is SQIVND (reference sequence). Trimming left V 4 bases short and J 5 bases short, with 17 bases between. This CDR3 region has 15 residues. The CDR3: CASSTTHREKTEAFF. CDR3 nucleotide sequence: TGTGCCAGTAGTACCACCCACAGGGAGAAGACTGAAGCTTTCTTT.

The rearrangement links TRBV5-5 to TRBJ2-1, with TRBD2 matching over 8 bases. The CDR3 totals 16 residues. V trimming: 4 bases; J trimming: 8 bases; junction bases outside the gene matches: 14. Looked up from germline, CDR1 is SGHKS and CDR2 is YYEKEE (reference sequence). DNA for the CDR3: TGTGCCAGCAGCCCGGCGGGTCCAGCGGGAGCTGATGAGCAGTTCTTC. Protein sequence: CASSPAGPAGADEQFF. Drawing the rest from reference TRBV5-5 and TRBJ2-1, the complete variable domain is DAGVTQSPTHLIKTRGQQVTLRCSPISGHKSVSWYQQVLGQGPQFIFQYYEKEERGRGNFPDRFSARQFPNYSSELNVNALLLGDSALYLCASSPAGPAGADEQFFGPGTRLTVL.

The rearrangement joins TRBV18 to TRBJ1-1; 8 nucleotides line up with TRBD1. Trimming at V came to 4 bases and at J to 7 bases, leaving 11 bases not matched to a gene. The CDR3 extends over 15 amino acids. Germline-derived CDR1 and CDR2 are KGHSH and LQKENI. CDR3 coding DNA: TGTGCCAGCTCACAAGGACAGGGCGGGGATCGTGAAGCTTTCTTT. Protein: CASSQGQGGDREAFF.

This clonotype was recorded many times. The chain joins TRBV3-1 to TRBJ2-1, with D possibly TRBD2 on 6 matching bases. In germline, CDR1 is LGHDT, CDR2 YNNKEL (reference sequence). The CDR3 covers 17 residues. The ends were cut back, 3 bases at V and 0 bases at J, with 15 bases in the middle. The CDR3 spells CASSHDVGGISYNEQFF. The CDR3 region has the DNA TGTGCCAGCAGCCACGACGTCGGCGGGATCTCCTACAATGAGCAGTTCTTC.

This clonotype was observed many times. The CDR3 coding sequence is TGTGCCAGCAGTTTAGAGGGGACAGGGAGCCCCTCGAACACAGATACGCAGTATTTT. Amino acid sequence: CASSLEGTGSPSNTDTQYF. V and J are TRBV28 and TRBJ2-3; 9 nucleotides line up with TRBD1. The CDR3 runs to 19 residues. Germline CDR1 and CDR2: MDHEN and SYDVKM. After removal of 2 bases from V and 2 bases from J, the junction contained 14 bases not matched to a gene. The full variable domain, rest sourced from reference TRBV28 and TRBJ2-3, is DVKVTQSSRYLVKRTGEKVFLECVQDMDHENMFWYRQDPGLGLRLIYFSYDVKMKEKGDIPEGYSVSREKKERFSLILESASTNQTSMYLCASSLEGTGSPSNTDTQYFGPGTRLTVL.

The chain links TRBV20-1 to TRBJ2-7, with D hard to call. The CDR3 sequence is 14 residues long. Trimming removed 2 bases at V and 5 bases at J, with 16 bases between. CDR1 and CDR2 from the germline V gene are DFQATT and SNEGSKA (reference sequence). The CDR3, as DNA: TGCAGTGCTAGATTTTATGTGGGATCCAACGAGCAGTACTTC. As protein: CSARFYVGSNEQYF.

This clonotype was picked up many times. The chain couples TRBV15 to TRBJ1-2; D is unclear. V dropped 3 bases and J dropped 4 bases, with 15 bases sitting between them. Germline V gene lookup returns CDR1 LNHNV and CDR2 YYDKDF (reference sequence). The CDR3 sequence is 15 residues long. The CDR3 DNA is TGTGCCACCAGCAGGTCTCGTCGAGGCGGCTATGGCTACACCTTC. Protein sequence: CATSRSRRGGYGYTF.

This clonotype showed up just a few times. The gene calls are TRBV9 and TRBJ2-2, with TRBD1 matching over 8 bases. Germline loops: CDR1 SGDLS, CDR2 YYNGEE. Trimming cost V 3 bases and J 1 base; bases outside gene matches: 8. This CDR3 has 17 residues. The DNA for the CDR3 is TGTGCCAGCAGCGACTCTTCGACAGGGGAGAACACCGGGGAGCTGTTTTTT. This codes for CASSDSSTGENTGELFF.

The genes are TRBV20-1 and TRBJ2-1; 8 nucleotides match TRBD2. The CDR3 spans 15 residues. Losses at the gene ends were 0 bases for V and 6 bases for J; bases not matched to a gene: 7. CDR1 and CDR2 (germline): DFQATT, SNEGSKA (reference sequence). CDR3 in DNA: TGCAGTGCTAGAGAAATTAGCGGGGCGGGCAATGAGCAGTTCTTC. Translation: CSAREISGAGNEQFF.

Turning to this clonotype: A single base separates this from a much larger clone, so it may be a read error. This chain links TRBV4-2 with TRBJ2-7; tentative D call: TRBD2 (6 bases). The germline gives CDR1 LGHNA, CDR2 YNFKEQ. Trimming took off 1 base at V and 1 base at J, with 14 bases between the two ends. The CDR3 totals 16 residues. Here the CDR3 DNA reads TGTGCCAGCAGCCAAGGGGTGGAGCGGGTTTCCTACGAGCAGTACTTC. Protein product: CASSQGVERVSYEQYF.

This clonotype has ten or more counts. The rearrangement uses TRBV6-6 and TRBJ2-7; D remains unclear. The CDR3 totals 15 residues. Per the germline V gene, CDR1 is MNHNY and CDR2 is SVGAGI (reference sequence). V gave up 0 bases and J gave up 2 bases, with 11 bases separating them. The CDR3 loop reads CASSYSASITYEQYF. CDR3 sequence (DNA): TGTGCCAGCAGTTACTCGGCCTCGATTACCTACGAGCAGTACTTC.

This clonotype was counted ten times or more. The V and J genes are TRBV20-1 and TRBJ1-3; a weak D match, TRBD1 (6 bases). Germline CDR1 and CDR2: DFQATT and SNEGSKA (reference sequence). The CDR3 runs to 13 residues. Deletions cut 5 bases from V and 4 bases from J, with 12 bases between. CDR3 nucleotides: TGCAGTGCTCCGAGGGGGTCGGGAAACACCATATATTTT. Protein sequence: CSAPRGSGNTIYF.

The DNA for the CDR3 is TGTGCCAGCAGCGTACCCGAAGCCCGGGACAGGAGGTACACCGGGGAGCTGTTTTTT. This codes for CASSVPEARDRRYTGELFF. This chain joins TRBV9 and TRBJ2-2; TRBD1 matches at 8 bases. The ends lost 1 base at V and 3 bases at J; junction bases unmatched: 14. CDR1 and CDR2 from the germline V gene are SGDLS and YYNGEE. The CDR3 covers 19 residues.

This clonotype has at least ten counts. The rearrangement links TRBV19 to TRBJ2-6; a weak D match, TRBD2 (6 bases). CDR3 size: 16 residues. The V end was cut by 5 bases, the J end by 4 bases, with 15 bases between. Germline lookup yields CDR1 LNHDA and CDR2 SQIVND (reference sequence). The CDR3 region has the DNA TGTGCCAGTAGTCCTGGGAGGTTAGGCGGGGCCAACGTCCTGACTTTC. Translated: CASSPGRLGGANVLTF.

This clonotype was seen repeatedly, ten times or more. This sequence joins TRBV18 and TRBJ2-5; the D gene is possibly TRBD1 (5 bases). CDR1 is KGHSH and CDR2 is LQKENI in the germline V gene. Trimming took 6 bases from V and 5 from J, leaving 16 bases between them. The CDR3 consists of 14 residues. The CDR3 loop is CASSGQSRRETQYF. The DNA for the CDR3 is TGTGCCAGCTCGGGGCAGAGTCGCCGGGAGACCCAGTACTTC.

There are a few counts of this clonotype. The CDR3 DNA follows: TGCAGTGCTCCAGTAACTAGCGGGAGTGTCTTGGTTAGGGATACGCAGTATTTT. Its protein product is CSAPVTSGSVLVRDTQYF. The gene calls are TRBV20-1 and TRBJ2-3; 11 bases are shared with TRBD2. This CDR3 has 18 amino acids. With 5 bases clipped from V and 6 bases from J, the junction kept 19 bases outside the gene matches. The germline V gene encodes CDR1 DFQATT and CDR2 SNEGSKA (reference sequence).